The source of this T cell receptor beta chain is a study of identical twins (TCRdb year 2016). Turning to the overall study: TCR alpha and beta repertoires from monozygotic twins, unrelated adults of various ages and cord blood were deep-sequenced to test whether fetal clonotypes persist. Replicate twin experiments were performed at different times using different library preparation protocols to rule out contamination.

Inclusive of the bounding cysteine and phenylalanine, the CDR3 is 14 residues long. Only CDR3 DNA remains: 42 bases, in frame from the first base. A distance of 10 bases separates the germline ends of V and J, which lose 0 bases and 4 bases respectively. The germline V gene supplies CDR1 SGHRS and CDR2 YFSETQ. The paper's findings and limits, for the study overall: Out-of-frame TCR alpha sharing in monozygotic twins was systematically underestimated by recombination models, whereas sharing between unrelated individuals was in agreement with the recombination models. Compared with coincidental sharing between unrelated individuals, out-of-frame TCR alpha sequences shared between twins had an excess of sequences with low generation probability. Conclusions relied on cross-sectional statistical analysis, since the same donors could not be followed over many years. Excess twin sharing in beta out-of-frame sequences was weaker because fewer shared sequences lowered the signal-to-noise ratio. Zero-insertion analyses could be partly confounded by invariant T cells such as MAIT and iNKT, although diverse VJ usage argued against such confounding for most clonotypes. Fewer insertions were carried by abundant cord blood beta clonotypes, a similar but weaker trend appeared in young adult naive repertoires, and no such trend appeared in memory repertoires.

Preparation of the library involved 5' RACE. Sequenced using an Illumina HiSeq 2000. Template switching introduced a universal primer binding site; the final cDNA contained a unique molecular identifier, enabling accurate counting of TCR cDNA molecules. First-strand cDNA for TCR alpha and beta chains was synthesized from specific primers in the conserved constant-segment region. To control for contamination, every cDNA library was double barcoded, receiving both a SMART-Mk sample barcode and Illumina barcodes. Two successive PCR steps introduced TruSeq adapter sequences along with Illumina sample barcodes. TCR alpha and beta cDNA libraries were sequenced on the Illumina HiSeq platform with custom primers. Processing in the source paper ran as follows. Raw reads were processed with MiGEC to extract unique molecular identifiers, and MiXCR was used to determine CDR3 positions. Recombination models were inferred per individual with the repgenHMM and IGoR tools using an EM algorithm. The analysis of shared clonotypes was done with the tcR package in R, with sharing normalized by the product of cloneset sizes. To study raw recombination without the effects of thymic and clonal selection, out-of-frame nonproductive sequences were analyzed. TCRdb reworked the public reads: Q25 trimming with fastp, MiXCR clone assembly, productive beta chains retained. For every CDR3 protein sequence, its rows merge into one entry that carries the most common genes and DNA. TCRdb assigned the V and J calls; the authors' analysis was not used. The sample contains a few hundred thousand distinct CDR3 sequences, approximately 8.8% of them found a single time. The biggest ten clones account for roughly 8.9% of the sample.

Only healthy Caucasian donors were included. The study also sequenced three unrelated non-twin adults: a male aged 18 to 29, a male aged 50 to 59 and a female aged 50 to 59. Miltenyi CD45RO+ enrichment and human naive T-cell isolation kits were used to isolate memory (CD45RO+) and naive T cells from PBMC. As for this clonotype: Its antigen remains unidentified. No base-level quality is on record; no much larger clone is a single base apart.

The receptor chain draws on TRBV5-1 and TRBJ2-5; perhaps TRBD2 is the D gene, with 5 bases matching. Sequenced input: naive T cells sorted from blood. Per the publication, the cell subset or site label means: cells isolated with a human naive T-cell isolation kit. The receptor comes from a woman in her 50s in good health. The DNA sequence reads TGCGCCAGCAGCTTGGTGGAGGTCCGAGAGACCCAGTACTTC. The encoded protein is CASSLVEVRETQYF. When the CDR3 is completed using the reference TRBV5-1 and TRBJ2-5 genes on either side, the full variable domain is KAGVTQTPRYLIKTRGQQVTLSCSPISGHRSVSWYQQTPGQGLQFLFEYFSETQRNKGNFPGRFSGRQFSNSRSEMNVSTLELGDSALYLCASSLVEVRETQYFGPGTRLLVL.